This is a list of T cell receptor beta chains from one sample in a study of shared clonotypes between healthy human individuals. The table came from immunoSEQ multiplex PCR; TCRdb's copy has only in-frame clones and leaves some out. The top ten hold 0.1% to 0.15% of the sample, which has about 2 million clones, around 95% seen once. Sequenced input: naive CD4+ T cells sorted from blood. These receptors all stem from a man aged 18 to 30 in good health. Both conserved end residues are part of each CDR3. The D gene is left open where the match is weak. Size is stated for part of the rows, as once, few or many counts, or as a class when the clone is expanded.

clone_size	d_call	v_call	j_call	cdr3_aa	cdr3_nt
-	TRBD1	TRBV5-1	TRBJ1-5	CASSKGQKYRNQPQHF	TGCGCCAGCAGCAAGGGACAGAAATATCGCAATCAGCCCCAGCATTTT
-	-	TRBV2	TRBJ2-2	CASGVGTGELFF	TGTGCCAGCGGAGTGGGAACCGGGGAGCTGTTTTTT
-	TRBD2	TRBV2	TRBJ2-7	CASSSLRGVEQYF	TGTGCCAGCAGTTCCTTGCGGGGGGTCGAGCAGTACTTC
-	-	TRBV19	TRBJ1-3	CASSSLGASGNTIYF	TGTGCCAGTAGTTCCCTTGGGGCTTCTGGAAACACCATATATTTT
-	-	TRBV28	TRBJ1-5	CASSFGFSPSNQPQHF	TGTGCCAGCAGTTTCGGATTCTCCCCTAGCAATCAGCCCCAGCATTTT
-	-	TRBV7-2	TRBJ2-3	CASSSAGVSWADTQYF	TGTGCCAGCAGCTCCGCCGGGGTAAGCTGGGCAGATACGCAGTATTTT
-	-	TRBV7-9	TRBJ1-1	CASRPGTSINTEAFF	TGTGCCAGCAGACCCGGGACATCGATTAACACTGAAGCTTTCTTT
-	-	TRBV5-4	TRBJ1-5	CASSLRGGAGQPQHF	TGTGCCAGCAGCTTGCGTGGGGGGGCGGGTCAGCCCCAGCATTTT
few	TRBD1	TRBV5-1	TRBJ1-2	CASSLALLGTGGYTF	TGCGCCAGCAGCTTGGCCCTACTCGGGACAGGTGGCTACACCTTC
-	TRBD1	TRBV9	TRBJ1-1	CASSVGVQGASAFF	TGTGCCAGCAGCGTAGGGGTCCAGGGGGCATCAGCTTTCTTT
-	-	TRBV10-3	TRBJ1-3	CAISESIGALSSGNTIYF	TGTGCCATCAGTGAGTCTATTGGCGCCTTGAGCTCTGGAAACACCATATATTTT
-	-	TRBV7-3	TRBJ2-1	CASSLTLYNEQFF	TGTGCCAGCAGCTTAACTCTATACAATGAGCAGTTCTTC
-	TRBD1	TRBV7-2	TRBJ2-1	CASSERWTGEQFF	TGTGCCAGCAGCGAAAGGTGGACAGGTGAGCAGTTCTTC
-	TRBD1	TRBV5-6	TRBJ2-7	CASSRGTGDTSWTYEQYF	TGTGCCAGCAGCCGCGGGACAGGAGACACTAGTTGGACCTACGAGCAGTACTTC
-	-	TRBV7-2	TRBJ2-1	CASSTHPLGVSYNEQFF	TGTGCCAGCAGCACCCACCCTTTAGGAGTCAGCTACAATGAGCAGTTCTTC
-	TRBD1	TRBV5-5	TRBJ1-1	CASRHDRVSTEAFF	TGTGCCAGCAGACACGACAGGGTGAGCACTGAAGCTTTCTTT
-	-	TRBV5-6	TRBJ2-1	CASSPWTHEQFF	TGTGCCAGCAGCCCATGGACCCATGAGCAGTTCTTC
once	-	TRBV6-1	TRBJ1-4	CASSEASRGWELFF	TGTGCCAGCAGTGAAGCGTCGAGGGGTTGGGAACTGTTTTTT
-	-	TRBV6-6	TRBJ1-6	CASSYRGGNSPLHF	TGTGCCAGCAGTTACCGTGGGGGGAATTCACCCCTCCACTTT
-	-	TRBV5-1	TRBJ2-3	CASSPPGRADTQYF	TGCGCCAGCAGCCCCCCCGGCAGGGCAGATACGCAGTATTTT
-	-	TRBV6-1	TRBJ2-5	CASSGRGPGETQYF	TGTGCCAGCAGTGGTAGGGGTCCGGGAGAGACCCAGTACTTC
-	TRBD2	TRBV2	TRBJ2-3	CASIRTSGADTQYF	TGTGCCAGCATAAGGACTAGCGGGGCAGATACGCAGTATTTT